This TCR beta chain appears in the sequencing data of a study of blood T cell repertoires in COVID-19. Across the study: Samples came from the United States, Italy and Spain, spanning acute and convalescent COVID-19. Sources were T cells, B-cell-depleted T cells, or PBMCs; the material itself was cDNA or gDNA.

The CDR3 is made up of 14 amino acids. The V end lost 0 bases, the J end lost 0 bases, and 4 bases lay between the germline ends. Germline assignment: CDR1 SGDLS and CDR2 YYNGEE. Original methodology: Estimated nucleated cell counts came from reference gene primer amplification. Profiling relied on immunoSEQ multiplex PCR, and the TCRdb table lists in-frame clones only, not all of them. From that table come the V and J calls and clone size; the DNA was used to work out D and trimming. The table records about 74,000 clones, about 83% of them present only once. V usage is TRBV9 and J usage is TRBJ1-3; D not resolved. The sequenced sample was peripheral blood. This clonotype was sampled from a man aged 70-80 years with acute or convalescent COVID-19. CDR3 amino acids: CASSVDSSGNTIYF. DNA for the CDR3: TGTGCCAGCAGCGTAGACAGCTCTGGAAACACCATATATTTT.